Below are 3 T cell receptor beta chains sequenced from a single sample in a study of T cells after yellow fever vaccination. TCRdb called the 5' RACE reads again in MiXCR, with one record for every CDR3 protein. Altogether 610,000 or so distinct CDR3 sequences are present, around an eighth being singletons, with the ten largest covering 14% to 15%. The material was PBMCs, obtained on the day of the yellow fever booster vaccination. The receptors were sampled from a young man who received the YFV17D yellow fever vaccine.

The chain uses TRBV6-5 and TRBJ1-5; weak D call: TRBD1 (5 bases). The CDR3 runs 15 residues. Trimming shortened V by 0 bases and J by 6 bases, and 12 bases separated the two germline ends. Looked up from germline, CDR1 is MNHEY and CDR2 is SVGAGI. The CDR3 coding sequence is TGTGCCAGCAGTTACTCAGGGCAGGGTAGTCAGCCCCAGCATTTT. This gives the protein CASSYSGQGSQPQHF.

This clonotype was observed a handful of times. The CDR3 carries no conserved terminal phenylalanine or tryptophan, so it likely arises from a read error. The chain carries TRBV11-2 and TRBJ2-3; TRBD1 is a possible D gene (5 bases). Germline CDR1 is SGHAT and CDR2 is FQNNGV. This CDR3 comprises 18 residues. V lost 4 bases and J lost 0, with 20 bases in between. The CDR3 reads CASSSDPRQPKSTDTQYV. The CDR3, as DNA: TGTGCCAGCAGCTCAGACCCCAGACAGCCCAAGAGCACAGATACGCAGTATGTT.

The chain couples TRBV5-4 to TRBJ2-1, with D possibly being TRBD2 (6 bases). V dropped 3 bases and J dropped 6 bases, with 10 bases sitting between them. This CDR3 is 13 amino acids long. CDR1 is SGHNT and CDR2 is YYREEE in the germline V gene (reference sequence). CDR3: CASSSLAANEQFF. In nucleotides, the CDR3 is TGTGCCAGCAGCTCCTTAGCGGCCAATGAGCAGTTCTTC.